The subject of this entry is one T cell receptor (beta chain). This sample is drawn from a study of T cell changes during pregnancy in multiple sclerosis. V was trimmed by 3 bases and J by 2 bases, leaving 14 bases between them. This CDR3 region has 15 residues. The germline CDR1 and CDR2 sequences are SGHAT and FQNNGV. Produced via immunoSEQ multiplex PCR; TCRdb's table is partial and in-frame only. The sample has over 75,000 clones; around 92% are singletons. The chain is built from TRBV11-2 and TRBJ2-7; D possibly corresponds to TRBD1 (8 bases). The source is a female donor with multiple sclerosis, enrolled in a pregnancy study. The source material was peripheral blood, sampled in the first trimester of pregnancy. CDR3 nucleotide sequence: TGTGCCAGCAGCTTTAACAGGGGGACTACCTACGAGCAGTACTTC. Protein sequence: CASSFNRGTTYEQYF.